What follows describes a single T cell receptor (beta chain). TCRdb ran MiXCR on the 5' RACE reads and lists one entry per CDR3 protein. This sample carries about 560,000 distinct CDR3 sequences, 17% of them seen once, and the ten largest clones take about 8.6%. The CDR3 spans 15 residues. V lost 4 bases and J 2 bases, leaving 18 bases between the germline ends. Germline loops: CDR1 DFQATT, CDR2 SNEGSKA (reference sequence). This record comes from a study of T-cell memory formation after mild COVID-19. V usage is TRBV20-1 and J usage is TRBJ2-7; D may correspond to TRBD1 or TRBD2 (5 bases each). Sequencing input: PBMCs or a T cell subset sorted from them (not recorded which). This TCR derives from an adult woman who had mild COVID-19 (a few samples of this study predate the infection). Cell type and time point are not known. This chain's CDR3 is CSATGAGIVPYEQYF. The CDR3, as DNA: TGCAGTGCTACCGGGGCCGGGATTGTTCCCTACGAGCAGTACTTC.